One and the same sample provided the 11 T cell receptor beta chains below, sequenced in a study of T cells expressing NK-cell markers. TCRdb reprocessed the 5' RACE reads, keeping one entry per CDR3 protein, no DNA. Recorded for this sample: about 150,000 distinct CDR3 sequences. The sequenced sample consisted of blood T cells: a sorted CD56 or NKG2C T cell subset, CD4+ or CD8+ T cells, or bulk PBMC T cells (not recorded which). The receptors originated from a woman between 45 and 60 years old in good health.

The CDR3 is CASSGALPPNEQFF. This chain joins TRBV6-5 and TRBJ2-1; lacking DNA, the TRBD2 call made by TCRdb goes unchecked. CDR3 size: 14 residues. CDR1 and CDR2 from the germline V gene are MNHEY and SVGAGI.

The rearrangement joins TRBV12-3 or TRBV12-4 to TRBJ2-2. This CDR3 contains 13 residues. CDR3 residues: CASSLESTGELFF.

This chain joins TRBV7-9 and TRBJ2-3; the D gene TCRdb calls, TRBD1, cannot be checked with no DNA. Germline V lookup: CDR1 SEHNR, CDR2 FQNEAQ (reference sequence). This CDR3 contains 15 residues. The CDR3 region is CASGYRDSYTDTQYF.

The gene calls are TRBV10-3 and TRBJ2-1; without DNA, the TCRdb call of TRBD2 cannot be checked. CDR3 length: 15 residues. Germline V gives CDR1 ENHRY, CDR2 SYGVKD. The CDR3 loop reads CAISEAGGGYNEQFF.

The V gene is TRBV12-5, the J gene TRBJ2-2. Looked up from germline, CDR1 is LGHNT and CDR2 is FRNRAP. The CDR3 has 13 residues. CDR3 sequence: CASGITWPGELFF.

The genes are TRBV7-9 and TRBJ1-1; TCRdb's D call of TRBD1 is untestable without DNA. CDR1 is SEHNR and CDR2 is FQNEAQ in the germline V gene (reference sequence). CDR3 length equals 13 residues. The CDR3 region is CAGRTGTNTEAFF. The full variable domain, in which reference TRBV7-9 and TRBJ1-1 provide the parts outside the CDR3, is DTGVSQNPRHKITKRGQNVTFRCDPISEHNRLYWYRQTLGQGPEFLTYFQNEAQLEKSRLLSDRFSAERPKGSFSTLEIQRTEQGDSAMYLCAGRTGTNTEAFFGQGTRLTVV.

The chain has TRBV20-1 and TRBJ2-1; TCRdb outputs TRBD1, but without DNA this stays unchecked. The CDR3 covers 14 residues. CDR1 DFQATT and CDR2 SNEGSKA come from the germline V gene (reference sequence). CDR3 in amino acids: CSARDPGSANEQFF.

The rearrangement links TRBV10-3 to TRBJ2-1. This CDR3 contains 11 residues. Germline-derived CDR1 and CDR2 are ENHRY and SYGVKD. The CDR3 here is CAISEVDEQFF.

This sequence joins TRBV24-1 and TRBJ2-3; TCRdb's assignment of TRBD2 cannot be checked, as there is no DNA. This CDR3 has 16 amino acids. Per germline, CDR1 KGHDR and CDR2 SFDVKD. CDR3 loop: CATSDLRLAGADTQYF.

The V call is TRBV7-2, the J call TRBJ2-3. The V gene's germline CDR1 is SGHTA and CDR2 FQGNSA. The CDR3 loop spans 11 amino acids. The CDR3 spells CASSLEDTQYF.

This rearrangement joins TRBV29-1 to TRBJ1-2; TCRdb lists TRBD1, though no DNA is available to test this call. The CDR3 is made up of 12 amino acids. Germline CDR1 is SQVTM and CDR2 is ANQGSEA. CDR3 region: CSVEDPGHGYTF.